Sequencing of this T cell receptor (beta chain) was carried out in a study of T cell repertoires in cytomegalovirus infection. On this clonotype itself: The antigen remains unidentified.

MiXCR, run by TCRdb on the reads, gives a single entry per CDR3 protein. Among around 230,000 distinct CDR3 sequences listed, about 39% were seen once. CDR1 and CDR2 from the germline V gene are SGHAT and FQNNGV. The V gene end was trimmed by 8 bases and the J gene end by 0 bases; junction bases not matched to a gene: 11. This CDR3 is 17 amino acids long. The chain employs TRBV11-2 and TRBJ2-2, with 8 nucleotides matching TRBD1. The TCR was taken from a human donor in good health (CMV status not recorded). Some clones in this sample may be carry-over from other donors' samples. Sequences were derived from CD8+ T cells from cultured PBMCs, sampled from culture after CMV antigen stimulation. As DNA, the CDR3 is TGTGCCAGCGTCAGGAAAACAGGGGGGACGAACACCGGGGAGCTGTTTTTT. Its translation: CASVRKTGGTNTGELFF.